A single sample gave rise to the 3 T cell receptor beta chains below, sequenced in a study of T cells in Graves' hyperthyroidism and ophthalmopathy. TCR beta CDR3 sequences were amplified from RNA transcripts. The HTBI set primed first-round TCR CDR3 RT-PCR. TCRdb used MiXCR to reprocess the multiplex PCR reads, holding one entry per CDR3 protein. The top ten clones hold about 29% of a sample with about half a million distinct CDR3 sequences, 16% of them seen once. Material: blood. These receptors were taken from a woman in her 30s with Graves' ophthalmopathy.

The V and J genes are TRBV15 and TRBJ2-3; 10 bases align to TRBD2. Germline V CDR1 and CDR2: LNHNV, YYDKDF (reference sequence). Trimming took 4 bases from V and 0 from J; bases not matched to a gene: 19. The CDR3 runs to 21 residues. CDR3 DNA: TGTGCCACCAGCAACCCCTGGGGGGGAGCGGGAGGGCCTCCCAGCACAGATACGCAGTATTTT. Encoded protein: CATSNPWGGAGGPPSTDTQYF. Looking up the rest from reference TRBV15 and TRBJ2-3 gives the full variable domain: DAMVIQNPRYQVTQFGKPVTLSCSQTLNHNVMYWYQQKSSQAPKLLFHYYDKDFNNEADTPDNFQSRRPNTSFCFLDIRSPGLGDTAMYLCATSNPWGGAGGPPSTDTQYFGPGTRLTVL.

This clonotype was seen ten or more times. CDR3 bases: TGTGCCAGCAGCACCCGAAGAGTGGCGGGAGGTGCCTACGAGCAGTACTTC. Translated, it gives CASSTRRVAGGAYEQYF. J is TRBJ2-7 and V is TRBV7-2, with TRBD2 matching 8 bases. Germline trimming cut 5 bases from V and 2 bases from J; bases unmatched to any gene: 14. The CDR3 consists of 17 residues. Germline V lookup: CDR1 SGHTA, CDR2 FQGNSA.

The rearrangement uses TRBV7-9 and TRBJ2-7, with a weak D call TRBD2 (6 bases). The germline V and J ends were trimmed by 0 bases and 6 bases, with 9 bases remaining between them. The germline V gene encodes CDR1 SEHNR and CDR2 FQNEAQ (reference sequence). The CDR3 loop spans 13 amino acids. In DNA form, the CDR3 reads TGTGCCAGCAGCTTAGCGATGGGGGGCGAGCAGTACTTC. This translates into CASSLAMGGEQYF.